The rows below give T cell receptor beta chains drawn from one sample of a study of T cells after yellow fever vaccination. MiXCR, applied by TCRdb to the 5' RACE reads, yields one record per CDR3 protein. The sample carries nearly 45,000 distinct CDR3 sequences, about 6.8% recorded once. Material: CD8+ T cells not binding an NS4B(214-222) dextramer, sorted from PBMCs, obtained 45 days after the yellow fever booster vaccination. These receptors all stem from a man aged 25 to 40 who received the YFV17D yellow fever vaccine. Both conserved end residues are part of each CDR3. D genes are given only for firm matches. Only part of the rows carry a size: once, few, many, or a class if the clone is expanded.

V gene: TRBV28
J gene: TRBJ2-5
D gene: .
clone size: many
CDR3 protein: CASSLEGGETQYF
CDR3 DNA: TGTGCCAGCAGTTTAGAGGGGGGAGAGACCCAGTACTTC

V gene: TRBV29-1
J gene: TRBJ1-2
D gene: .
clone size: many
CDR3 protein: CSVDYGYTF
CDR3 DNA: TGCAGCGTTGACTATGGCTACACCTTC

V gene: TRBV25-1
J gene: TRBJ2-3
D gene: .
clone size: .
CDR3 protein: CAVQTPGPPTQYF
CDR3 DNA: TGTGCCGTTCAAACCCCCGGGCCACCGACGCAGTATTTT

V gene: TRBV29-1
J gene: TRBJ2-1
D gene: .
clone size: many
CDR3 protein: CSVETRESPRNEQFF
CDR3 DNA: TGCAGCGTTGAAACTCGGGAGTCCCCCCGGAATGAGCAGTTCTTC

V gene: TRBV5-1
J gene: TRBJ2-5
D gene: TRBD1
clone size: many
CDR3 protein: CASSPPGTGNQETQYF
CDR3 DNA: TGCGCCAGCAGCCCTCCCGGGACAGGGAACCAAGAGACCCAGTACTTC

V gene: TRBV7-2
J gene: TRBJ1-3
D gene: .
clone size: many
CDR3 protein: CASSLQGTGNTIYF
CDR3 DNA: TGTGCCAGCAGCTTACAGGGGACTGGAAACACCATATATTTT

V gene: TRBV13
J gene: TRBJ2-2
D gene: .
clone size: many
CDR3 protein: CASSLGGQYTGELFF
CDR3 DNA: TGTGCCAGCAGCTTAGGCGGGCAATACACCGGGGAGCTGTTTTTT

V gene: TRBV12-3/TRBV12-4
J gene: TRBJ2-1
D gene: TRBD2
clone size: few
CDR3 protein: CASSLKSRLAGGQGEQFF
CDR3 DNA: TGTGCCAGCAGTTTAAAGTCGAGACTAGCGGGAGGGCAGGGTGAGCAGTTCTTC

V gene: TRBV6-5
J gene: TRBJ2-7
D gene: .
clone size: many
CDR3 protein: CASSYEAPGSRFEQYF
CDR3 DNA: TGTGCCAGCAGTTACGAGGCTCCAGGGAGTAGATTCGAGCAGTACTTC

V gene: TRBV27
J gene: TRBJ2-3
D gene: TRBD2
clone size: many
CDR3 protein: CASSFTSGRIDTQYF
CDR3 DNA: TGTGCCAGCAGTTTTACTAGCGGGAGGATAGATACGCAGTATTTT

V gene: TRBV2
J gene: TRBJ2-7
D gene: .
clone size: many
CDR3 protein: CASRQGQYF
CDR3 DNA: TGTGCCAGCCGACAAGGCCAGTACTTC

V gene: TRBV9
J gene: TRBJ1-6
D gene: .
clone size: many
CDR3 protein: CASSSTGTGGSPLHF
CDR3 DNA: TGTGCCAGCAGCTCGACCGGGACTGGAGGGTCACCCCTCCACTTT

V gene: TRBV19
J gene: TRBJ1-1
D gene: TRBD1
clone size: many
CDR3 protein: CASRGQGGTEAFF
CDR3 DNA: TGTGCCAGTAGAGGACAGGGCGGCACTGAAGCTTTCTTT

V gene: TRBV27
J gene: TRBJ2-2
D gene: TRBD2
clone size: .
CDR3 protein: CASSPGGNTGELFF
CDR3 DNA: TGTGCCAGCAGTCCGGGGGGTAACACCGGGGAGCTGTTTTTT

V gene: TRBV29-1
J gene: TRBJ2-3
D gene: .
clone size: .
CDR3 protein: CSVESTGRSLDTQYF
CDR3 DNA: TGCAGCGTTGAGTCGACAGGCCGGTCACTAGATACGCAGTATTTT

V gene: TRBV20-1
J gene: TRBJ2-7
D gene: .
clone size: many
CDR3 protein: CSARDARDPPYEQYF
CDR3 DNA: TGCAGTGCTAGAGATGCCAGGGACCCGCCCTACGAGCAGTACTTC

V gene: TRBV12-3/TRBV12-4
J gene: TRBJ2-1
D gene: TRBD2
clone size: many
CDR3 protein: CASSLAPPSGISF
CDR3 DNA: TGTGCCAGCAGTTTAGCGCCACCTAGCGGGATATCTTTT

V gene: TRBV18
J gene: TRBJ1-1
D gene: .
clone size: many
CDR3 protein: CASSPNDFLATEAFF
CDR3 DNA: TGTGCCAGCTCTCCCAATGACTTTTTAGCCACTGAAGCTTTCTTT

V gene: TRBV7-2
J gene: TRBJ2-2
D gene: TRBD2
clone size: .
CDR3 protein: CASSLLSGRAAAGELFF
CDR3 DNA: TGTGCCAGCAGCCTCCTAAGCGGGAGGGCAGCCGCCGGGGAGCTGTTTTTT

V gene: TRBV20-1
J gene: TRBJ2-1
D gene: TRBD2
clone size: many
CDR3 protein: CSARDGQGTSRNEQFF
CDR3 DNA: TGCAGTGCTAGAGATGGGCAGGGGACTAGCCGCAATGAGCAGTTCTTC

V gene: TRBV5-1
J gene: TRBJ2-7
D gene: .
clone size: many
CDR3 protein: CASSLLENEQYF
CDR3 DNA: TGCGCCAGCAGCCTACTAGAGAACGAGCAGTACTTC

V gene: TRBV29-1
J gene: TRBJ1-2
D gene: .
clone size: many
CDR3 protein: CSVEGLGEGYTF
CDR3 DNA: TGCAGCGTTGAAGGTTTAGGGGAAGGCTACACCTTC

V gene: TRBV10-3
J gene: TRBJ2-1
D gene: TRBD2
clone size: many
CDR3 protein: CAISESLAGDLNEQFF
CDR3 DNA: TGTGCCATCAGTGAGTCACTAGCGGGAGATTTGAATGAGCAGTTCTTC

V gene: TRBV6-5
J gene: TRBJ2-7
D gene: .
clone size: many
CDR3 protein: CASSSQTNSYEQYF
CDR3 DNA: TGTGCCAGCAGTTCCCAGACTAACTCCTACGAGCAGTACTTC

V gene: TRBV6-5
J gene: TRBJ1-2
D gene: TRBD1
clone size: few
CDR3 protein: CASRRSGTGVWGYTF
CDR3 DNA: TGTGCCAGCAGACGATCCGGGACAGGGGTGTGGGGCTACACCTTC

V gene: TRBV29-1
J gene: TRBJ1-1
D gene: .
clone size: many
CDR3 protein: CSVGAAWNTEAFF
CDR3 DNA: TGCAGCGTTGGGGCAGCATGGAACACTGAAGCTTTCTTT

V gene: TRBV6-5
J gene: TRBJ2-2
D gene: .
clone size: many
CDR3 protein: CASSYSSTGNTGELFF
CDR3 DNA: TGTGCCAGCAGTTACTCGTCTACGGGGAACACCGGGGAGCTGTTTTTT

V gene: TRBV10-3
J gene: TRBJ2-3
D gene: TRBD2
clone size: many
CDR3 protein: CAISESDLSSGMTDTQYF
CDR3 DNA: TGTGCCATCAGTGAGTCGGACCTGTCTAGCGGGATGACAGATACGCAGTATTTT

V gene: TRBV25-1
J gene: TRBJ1-2
D gene: .
clone size: few
CDR3 protein: CASSDYRYGYTF
CDR3 DNA: TGTGCCAGCAGTGACTACCGCTATGGCTACACCTTC

V gene: TRBV6-5
J gene: TRBJ2-7
D gene: .
clone size: many
CDR3 protein: CASSYGVTGREQYF
CDR3 DNA: TGTGCCAGCAGTTACGGGGTTACAGGGAGGGAGCAGTACTTC

V gene: TRBV3-1
J gene: TRBJ2-1
D gene: .
clone size: many
CDR3 protein: CASSRGSSYNEQFF
CDR3 DNA: TGTGCCAGCAGCCGAGGGAGCTCCTACAATGAGCAGTTCTTC

V gene: TRBV5-1
J gene: TRBJ2-1
D gene: .
clone size: few
CDR3 protein: CASSLAGGAAYNEQFF
CDR3 DNA: TGCGCCAGCAGCTTGGCTGGGGGGGCGGCGTACAATGAGCAGTTCTTC

V gene: TRBV27
J gene: TRBJ2-5
D gene: .
clone size: many
CDR3 protein: CASSPGLGETQYF
CDR3 DNA: TGTGCCAGCAGCCCGGGACTTGGGGAGACCCAGTACTTC

V gene: TRBV6-5
J gene: TRBJ2-1
D gene: TRBD1
clone size: many
CDR3 protein: CASSYTGQGSGEQFF
CDR3 DNA: TGTGCCAGCAGTTACACGGGACAGGGTTCGGGTGAGCAGTTCTTC

V gene: TRBV6-2/TRBV6-3
J gene: TRBJ2-3
D gene: .
clone size: many
CDR3 protein: CASREWDTQYF
CDR3 DNA: TGTGCCAGCAGGGAGTGGGATACGCAGTATTTT

V gene: TRBV9
J gene: TRBJ2-1
D gene: TRBD2
clone size: many
CDR3 protein: CASSTSGLASNEQFF
CDR3 DNA: TGTGCCAGCAGCACCTCGGGACTAGCGTCCAATGAGCAGTTCTTC

V gene: TRBV5-4
J gene: TRBJ2-5
D gene: TRBD1
clone size: many
CDR3 protein: CASSSPGQGLQETQYF
CDR3 DNA: TGTGCCAGCAGCTCCCCGGGACAGGGGCTACAAGAGACCCAGTACTTC

V gene: TRBV27
J gene: TRBJ2-1
D gene: .
clone size: many
CDR3 protein: CASSFISNNEQFF
CDR3 DNA: TGTGCCAGCAGTTTTATCTCTAACAATGAGCAGTTCTTC

V gene: TRBV7-3
J gene: TRBJ2-7
D gene: .
clone size: many
CDR3 protein: CASSPPVNKGPLIHEQYF
CDR3 DNA: TGTGCCAGCAGCCCCCCAGTCAACAAGGGACCGCTTATCCACGAGCAGTACTTC

V gene: TRBV5-8
J gene: TRBJ2-7
D gene: .
clone size: .
CDR3 protein: CASSLRGGGRYEQYF
CDR3 DNA: TGTGCCAGCAGCTTGCGCGGGGGCGGAAGGTACGAGCAGTACTTC

V gene: TRBV27
J gene: TRBJ2-7
D gene: .
clone size: many
CDR3 protein: CASSLSGRGYEQYF
CDR3 DNA: TGTGCCAGCAGTTTATCGGGCAGGGGCTACGAGCAGTACTTC

V gene: TRBV20-1
J gene: TRBJ2-7
D gene: .
clone size: many
CDR3 protein: CSADIPGPGLRGQYF
CDR3 DNA: TGCAGTGCTGATATTCCGGGACCGGGCCTACGAGGGCAGTACTTC

V gene: TRBV28
J gene: TRBJ2-2
D gene: TRBD2
clone size: few
CDR3 protein: CASTGREGGELFF
CDR3 DNA: TGTGCCAGCACAGGACGGGAGGGCGGGGAGCTGTTTTTT

V gene: TRBV29-1
J gene: TRBJ2-6
D gene: .
clone size: many
CDR3 protein: CSAHGEGPSGANVLTF
CDR3 DNA: TGCAGCGCTCACGGAGAGGGACCCTCTGGGGCCAACGTCCTGACTTTC

V gene: TRBV12-3/TRBV12-4
J gene: TRBJ2-5
D gene: TRBD1
clone size: many
CDR3 protein: CASSSTGEKTQYF
CDR3 DNA: TGTGCCAGCAGCTCCACAGGGGAAAAGACCCAGTACTTC

V gene: TRBV7-6
J gene: TRBJ2-1
D gene: .
clone size: many
CDR3 protein: CASSLYGAGNEQFF
CDR3 DNA: TGTGCCAGCAGCTTATACGGGGCGGGAAATGAGCAGTTCTTC

V gene: TRBV20-1
J gene: TRBJ2-7
D gene: .
clone size: .
CDR3 protein: CSAPTRDFYEQYF
CDR3 DNA: TGCAGTGCCCCGACTAGGGATTTCTACGAGCAGTACTTC

V gene: TRBV7-9
J gene: TRBJ2-3
D gene: TRBD1
clone size: .
CDR3 protein: CASSLGQVETDTQYF
CDR3 DNA: TGTGCCAGCAGCCTAGGACAGGTAGAGACAGATACGCAGTATTTT

V gene: TRBV7-9
J gene: TRBJ2-5
D gene: TRBD1
clone size: many
CDR3 protein: CASSLAAGGQETQYF
CDR3 DNA: TGTGCCAGCAGCTTAGCGGCAGGGGGCCAAGAGACCCAGTACTTC

V gene: TRBV12-3/TRBV12-4
J gene: TRBJ1-3
D gene: .
clone size: many
CDR3 protein: CASRAGSISGNTIYF
CDR3 DNA: TGTGCCAGCAGAGCCGGGAGCATCTCTGGAAACACCATATATTTT

V gene: TRBV19
J gene: TRBJ1-1
D gene: .
clone size: few
CDR3 protein: CASSITITRAGNLRGTEAFF
CDR3 DNA: TGTGCCAGTAGTATAACCATCACGAGAGCGGGCAACCTTAGAGGCACTGAAGCTTTCTTT

V gene: TRBV14
J gene: TRBJ2-1
D gene: .
clone size: many
CDR3 protein: CASSQDLLGEQFF
CDR3 DNA: TGTGCCAGCAGCCAAGACCTTTTGGGTGAGCAGTTCTTC